This T cell receptor beta chain was identified in a study of blood T cells in healthy people across ages. Trimming left V 6 bases short and J 2 bases short, with 14 bases between. Germline values: CDR1 MNHEY, CDR2 SVGAGI. The CDR3 has 14 amino acids. Next came a second PCR, run for about 7 to 12 cycles, which used a sample-barcoded 5' primer along with a J-beta primer mix. TCRdb used MiXCR to reprocess the 5' RACE reads, holding one entry per CDR3 protein. The sample records approximately 790,000 distinct CDR3 sequences, around 68% being singletons. This clonotype was observed many times. The target antigen is unknown. General study points: Roughly linear declines in TCR beta diversity per million T cells occurred with age. Total diversity from one million sequenced T cells was likely underestimated.

Sequenced material: blood. The gene calls are TRBV6-5 and TRBJ2-7, with D perhaps matching TRBD2 (6 bases). The receptor comes from a man younger than 45 in good health. CDR3 protein: CASSHGTRPYEQYF. DNA for the CDR3: TGTGCCAGCAGCCACGGGACTCGCCCCTACGAGCAGTACTTC.